Described below is a single T cell receptor beta chain sequence and its context. Antigen: not known. The data are from a study of cytomegalovirus exposure and HLA in healthy donors. With 4 bases removed from V and 6 bases from J, the gap between germline ends came to 10 bases. The CDR3 totals 13 residues. Looked up from germline, CDR1 is MNHEY and CDR2 is SMNVEV (reference sequence). This table comes from immunoSEQ multiplex PCR, and its TCRdb copy is limited to in-frame clones, with some not included. The data hold about 180,000 clones, with around 85% observed a single time. Study-wide points: Among TCR beta chains, those listed as cytomegalovirus-associated numbered over 150. The authors confirmed in vitro that three CMV-associated chains were specific for CMV antigens. Most observed TCR sequences were rare, whereas some public TCRs were detected in many donors. According to reports, the classifier identified cytomegalovirus status with high specificity and sensitivity.

This chain links TRBV27 with TRBJ2-4; unclear D gene. Sequencing was done on a sample of PBMCs. The source of this sequence is a man in his late teens or twenties in good health and CMV-seropositive. The CDR3 DNA sequence: TGTGCCAGCAGTTCCTCTTTGTCAAACATTCAGTACTTC. The encoded protein is CASSSSLSNIQYF.